Below are 16 T cell receptor beta chains sequenced from a single sample in a study of a mutant IDH1 vaccine in newly diagnosed glioma. No cognate antigen is known for these TCRs. Time point described: week 5, during vaccination. The vaccine gave 300 ug of a 20-mer mutant IDH1 peptide subcutaneously per dose. Profiling relied on immunoSEQ multiplex PCR, and the TCRdb table lists in-frame clones only, not all of them. The table shows 50,000 or so clones, with around 80% occurring only once. Specimen: PBMCs, collected from a glioma patient whose treatment included an IDH1 peptide vaccine. The origin of the receptors is a woman aged 40 to 50 with glioma.

This clone was seen a handful of times. V usage is TRBV10-3 and J usage is TRBJ1-5; weak D call: TRBD1 (6 bases). The germline V and J ends were trimmed by 3 bases and 5 bases, with 14 bases remaining between them. Per the germline V gene, CDR1 is ENHRY and CDR2 is SYGVKD. CDR3 length: 15 residues. The CDR3 DNA sequence: TGTGCCATCAGTGAACGTAACAGGGTCGATCAGCCCCAGCATTTT. Protein: CAISERNRVDQPQHF.

This rearrangement joins TRBV2 to TRBJ1-1; the match to TRBD1 covers 8 bases. The CDR3 runs to 16 residues. The V and J ends lost 5 bases and 2 bases, in that order; junction bases with no gene match: 10. The V gene's germline CDR1 is SNHLY and CDR2 FYNNEI. CDR3 loop: CASSPRTGLFNTEAFF. CDR3 nucleotide sequence: TGTGCCAGCAGTCCTCGGACAGGGCTATTCAACACTGAAGCTTTCTTT.

This clone has more than one count but fewer than ten. The junction departs from the called germline gene at one end, perhaps through a read error. This sequence joins TRBV11-2 and TRBJ1-5, with TRBD1 identical over 10 bases. The CDR3 length is 16 residues. Germline V gives CDR1 SGHAT, CDR2 FQNNGV. The CDR3 DNA reads TGTGCCAGCAGCCTAGACCGGGACAGGGGCAGTCAGCCCCAGCATTTT. Translation: CASSLDRDRGSQPQHF.

A few counts support this clone. The chain uses TRBV18 and TRBJ1-1; no definite D call. Germline-derived CDR1 and CDR2 are KGHSH and LQKENI. This CDR3 contains 14 residues. V lost 3 bases, J lost 5 bases, and 13 bases lay in between. The CDR3 sequence: CASSPTPYGTEAFF. The DNA of the CDR3 is TGTGCCAGCTCACCCACACCTTATGGGACTGAAGCTTTCTTT.

The chain recombines TRBV18 with TRBJ1-1; 7 positions match TRBD1. Germline V gene sequence: CDR1 KGHSH, CDR2 LQKENI. With V trimmed by 3 bases and J by 4 bases, 8 bases remained unmatched. The CDR3 has 15 amino acids. This CDR3 reads CASSPLTGSGTEAFF. The CDR3 DNA reads TGTGCCAGCTCACCCTTGACAGGGAGTGGCACTGAAGCTTTCTTT.

J is TRBJ2-3 and V is TRBV7-2, with D possibly being TRBD2 (5 bases). This CDR3 region has 15 residues. Trimming removed 3 bases from V and 0 bases from J, with 10 bases in between. CDR1 and CDR2 (germline): SGHTA, FQGNSA. CDR3 DNA: TGTGCCAGCAGCTTGGACTCAACTAGCACAGATACGCAGTATTTT. Its translation is CASSLDSTSTDTQYF.

The chain carries TRBV7-9 and TRBJ2-3; the match to TRBD2 covers 8 bases. The CDR3 is 14 residues long. Germline-derived CDR1 and CDR2 are SEHNR and FQNEAQ (reference sequence). V shed 2 bases, J shed 6 bases, and the junction held 4 bases outside the gene matches. CDR3 sequence: CASSLTGGADTQYF. The CDR3 DNA reads as TGTGCCAGCAGCTTAACCGGGGGGGCGGATACGCAGTATTTT. The whole variable domain, filled in from reference TRBV7-9 and TRBJ2-3, reads DTGVSQNPRHKITKRGQNVTFRCDPISEHNRLYWYRQTLGQGPEFLTYFQNEAQLEKSRLLSDRFSAERPKGSFSTLEIQRTEQGDSAMYLCASSLTGGADTQYFGPGTRLTVL.

This rearrangement joins TRBV7-2 to TRBJ2-7; 13 bases align to TRBD2. The CDR3 covers 16 residues. Trimming cost V 5 bases and J 11 bases; bases outside gene matches: 15. Per germline, CDR1 SGHTA and CDR2 FQGNSA. The chain's CDR3 is CASSPKTSGGQSAKYF. DNA of the CDR3: TGTGCCAGCAGCCCGAAGACTAGCGGGGGGCAATCGGCCAAGTACTTC.

The genes are TRBV19 and TRBJ1-5; 8 bases fit TRBD1. Germline V gives CDR1 LNHDA, CDR2 SQIVND (reference sequence). The CDR3 spans 22 residues. The V segment lost 7 bases and the J segment 6 bases; nucleotides outside the gene matches: 32. This CDR3 reads CASNRDASALHTGTGLVQPQHF. The DNA of the CDR3 is TGTGCCAGTAATCGCGACGCCTCGGCCCTCCACACGGGGACAGGCCTGGTTCAGCCCCAGCATTTT.

This chain links TRBV5-1 with TRBJ2-7; 8 nucleotides line up with TRBD2. Trimming took 5 bases from V and 0 from J; bases not matched to a gene: 7. The CDR3 has 15 residues. Germline CDR1 SGHRS, CDR2 YFSETQ. The CDR3 loop is CASRILAGSSYEQYF. The CDR3, as DNA: TGCGCCAGCAGAATATTAGCGGGGAGCTCCTACGAGCAGTACTTC. Combining the CDR3 with reference TRBV5-1 and TRBJ2-7 gives the whole variable domain KAGVTQTPRYLIKTRGQQVTLSCSPISGHRSVSWYQQTPGQGLQFLFEYFSETQRNKGNFPGRFSGRQFSNSRSEMNVSTLELGDSALYLCASRILAGSSYEQYFGPGTRLTVT.

The rearrangement links TRBV5-6 to TRBJ1-4; tentatively, D is TRBD1 (5 bases). CDR3 length equals 13 residues. V was trimmed by 2 bases and J by 13 bases, leaving 15 bases between them. Germline V gene lookup returns CDR1 SGHDT and CDR2 YYEEEE. CDR3 loop: CASSFDTAGGLFF. CDR3 DNA: TGTGCCAGCAGCTTTGACACAGCCGGGGGACTGTTTTTT.

The chain couples TRBV5-6 to TRBJ1-1, with D possibly TRBD1 on 5 matching bases. Germline assignment: CDR1 SGHDT and CDR2 YYEEEE. This CDR3 region has 17 residues. Trimming took 2 bases from V and 0 from J, leaving 17 bases between them. CDR3 protein: CASSFPQGPVMNTEAFF. Written as DNA, the CDR3 is TGTGCCAGCAGCTTTCCTCAGGGACCGGTCATGAACACTGAAGCTTTCTTT.

The V call is TRBV4-1, the J call TRBJ2-7; no reliable D call. CDR3 size: 14 residues. V gave up 2 bases and J gave up 1 base, with 9 bases separating them. CDR1 MGHRA and CDR2 YSYEKL come from the germline V gene. The DNA of the CDR3 is TGCGCCAGCAGCCAACAAGGGATGTCCTACGAGCAGTACTTC. Its translation is CASSQQGMSYEQYF.

The chain's CDR3 is CASSEMGTGAQPQHF. CDR3 in DNA: TGTGCCAGCAGTGAAATGGGGACAGGGGCTCAGCCCCAGCATTTT. This chain uses TRBV6-1 with TRBJ1-5; 10 bases match TRBD1. The junction had 4 bases not matched to a gene; V was cut back by 2 bases and J by 6 bases. This CDR3 has 15 residues. Germline CDR1 MNHNS, CDR2 SASEGT.

The gene calls are TRBV10-2 and TRBJ2-7; D gene unclear. The CDR3 has 11 amino acids. Trimming removed 2 bases from V and 6 bases from J, with 5 bases in between. Germline CDR1 WSHSY, CDR2 SAAADI. The CDR3 sequence is CASSEGVEQYF. DNA for the CDR3: TGCGCCAGCAGTGAGGGAGTCGAGCAGTACTTC.

This clone was seen a few times. The rearrangement links TRBV12-5 to TRBJ1-1, with 7 positions matching TRBD1. This CDR3 region has 15 residues. With V trimmed by 6 bases and J by 0 bases, 7 bases remained unmatched. Germline V gives CDR1 LGHNT, CDR2 FRNRAP. This CDR3 reads CASGGTARMNTEAFF. For the CDR3, the DNA is TGTGCTAGTGGCGGGACAGCTAGAATGAACACTGAAGCTTTCTTT.